This entry lists 10 T cell receptor beta chains sequenced from one sample in a study of shared clonotypes between healthy human individuals. Assay: immunoSEQ multiplex PCR; the TCRdb copy retains only in-frame clones and omits some. The sample records approximately 320,000 clones, around nine tenths being singletons. Sequencing was performed on memory CD8+ T cells sorted from blood. Subset indicated: CD45RO+ cells pooled with CCR7-negative TemRA cells. All receptors derive from a man younger than 35 in good health.

The chain recombines TRBV5-4 with TRBJ2-4; D is perhaps TRBD2 (5 bases). Germline CDR1 reads SGHNT; CDR2 reads YYREEE (reference sequence). V lost 5 bases and J 5 bases, leaving 11 bases between the germline ends. There are 13 residues in the CDR3. The DNA for the CDR3 is TGTGCCAGCAGTGACTACCTTGAAAACATTCAGTACTTC. Protein product: CASSDYLENIQYF.

This chain uses TRBV6-5 with TRBJ2-7; unclear D gene. This CDR3 comprises 13 residues. The germline V and J ends were trimmed by 2 bases and 2 bases, with 7 bases remaining between them. CDR1 and CDR2 (germline): MNHEY, SVGAGI. The CDR3 is CASSYVGAYEQYF. The CDR3 bases are TGTGCCAGCAGTTACGTAGGAGCCTACGAGCAGTACTTC.

The V gene is TRBV19, the J gene TRBJ2-3; TRBD2 is a possible D gene (6 bases). With 1 base removed from V and 4 bases from J, the gap between germline ends came to 9 bases. Looked up from germline, CDR1 is LNHDA and CDR2 is SQIVND (reference sequence). CDR3 length equals 14 residues. In DNA form, the CDR3 reads TGTGCCAGTAGTATAGCGGGAGTGGCAGATACGCAGTATTTT. It translates to CASSIAGVADTQYF.

This clone appeared a single time. Different DNA sequences within this sample yield the same CDR3. V is TRBV7-9 and J is TRBJ2-7; 7 bases agree with TRBD2. The V gene's germline CDR1 is SEHNR and CDR2 FQNEAQ (reference sequence). The CDR3 sequence is 14 residues long. V lost 0 bases, J lost 2 bases, and 1 base stayed unmatched. The CDR3 loop reads CASSLAGGTYEQYF. CDR3 coding DNA: TGTGCCAGCAGCTTAGCGGGGGGGACCTACGAGCAGTACTTC. The whole variable domain, filled in from reference TRBV7-9 and TRBJ2-7, reads DTGVSQNPRHKITKRGQNVTFRCDPISEHNRLYWYRQTLGQGPEFLTYFQNEAQLEKSRLLSDRFSAERPKGSFSTLEIQRTEQGDSAMYLCASSLAGGTYEQYFGPGTRLTVT.

The chain couples TRBV11-2 to TRBJ2-7; maybe TRBD2 (6 bases). Looked up from germline, CDR1 is SGHAT and CDR2 is FQNNGV. The CDR3 runs to 16 residues. V was pared by 1 base and J by 0 bases, with 13 bases between. The CDR3 loop reads CASSLVFGGNSYEQYF. In DNA, the CDR3 is TGTGCCAGCAGCTTAGTGTTTGGGGGGAACTCCTACGAGCAGTACTTC.

The chain uses TRBV11-2 and TRBJ2-1; D is ambiguous. This CDR3 is 15 amino acids long. CDR1 is SGHAT, CDR2 FQNNGV, per germline. V lost 5 bases to trimming and J lost 9 bases, with 20 bases between them. CDR3 residues: CASSPRWRPSGEQFF. As DNA, the CDR3 is TGTGCCAGCAGCCCCCGGTGGAGACCGTCTGGTGAGCAGTTCTTC.

The genes are TRBV30 and TRBJ1-1; D gene ambiguous. Trimming removed 5 bases at V and 4 bases at J, with 11 bases between. Germline values: CDR1 GTSNPN, CDR2 SVGIG (reference sequence). This CDR3 comprises 12 residues. CDR3 nucleotides: TGTGCCTGGTCCCCGATTTCCACTGAAGCTTTCTTT. Residues: CAWSPISTEAFF.

This chain joins TRBV27 and TRBJ1-1; possibly TRBD1 for D (6 bases). This CDR3 spans 14 amino acids. The V and J ends lost 5 bases and 4 bases respectively, with 14 bases between them. CDR1 and CDR2 (germline): MNHEY, SMNVEV (reference sequence). This CDR3 reads CASSKRRGGTEAFF. CDR3 bases: TGTGCCAGCAGTAAGAGGAGGGGGGGCACTGAAGCTTTCTTT.

This clone was detected only a few times. The chain links TRBV4-1 to TRBJ1-5; tentative D call: TRBD1 (6 bases). Germline CDR1 is MGHRA and CDR2 is YSYEKL. Trimming shortened V by 1 base and J by 2 bases, and 18 bases separated the two germline ends. CDR3 length: 18 residues. The CDR3 nucleotides are TGCGCCAGCAGCCAAGCGGATTTCATGGGGGCAGGCAATCAGCCCCAGCATTTT. This encodes CASSQADFMGAGNQPQHF.

CDR3 sequence (DNA): TGTGCCAGCAGTGATCAGGGTTCCACAGATACGCAGTATTTT. Translating it yields CASSDQGSTDTQYF. J is TRBJ2-3 and V is TRBV2; D is perhaps TRBD1 (5 bases). This CDR3 has 14 amino acids. Trimming cost V 3 bases and J 2 bases, with 9 bases left between them. Germline-derived CDR1 and CDR2 are SNHLY and FYNNEI.